This TCR beta chain was captured by sequencing in a study of Graves' ophthalmopathy and Graves' hyperthyroidism. Germline CDR1 and CDR2: KGHDR and SFDVKD. V was clipped by 7 bases and J by 6 bases; unmatched bases: 16. The CDR3 runs to 17 residues. This clonotype appeared many times. From RNA, the CDR3 regions of TCR beta chains were amplified and sequenced. The first-round RT-PCR employed HTBI primers together with the Qiagen OneStep RT-PCR kit. A multiplex PCR was then performed as the second round. TCRdb used MiXCR to reprocess the multiplex PCR reads, holding one entry per CDR3 protein. The sample includes 560,000 or so distinct CDR3 sequences, under 45% seen only once; the top ten take roughly 4.5%.

The clonotype originates from an adult man with Graves' hyperthyroidism. The specimen sequenced was peripheral blood or thyroid tissue (not recorded which). The chain is built from TRBV24-1 and TRBJ2-2; TRBD1 aligns across 7 bases. Written as DNA, the CDR3 is TGTGCCACCAGAGACTCTGGGGGACAGACAGCTGCCGGGGAGCTGTTTTTT. Translating gives CATRDSGGQTAAGELFF.